This passage covers 25 T cell receptor beta chains from one sample sequenced in a study of PD-L1 blockade in urothelial cancer. Time point noted: pretreatment peripheral blood. The assay was immunoSEQ multiplex PCR, and TCRdb's table has in-frame clones only and misses some. The sample records roughly 20,000 clones, about nine tenths being singletons. The sample in question was PBMCs, obtained around atezolizumab (anti-PD-L1) treatment. The receptors come from a man aged 65 to 85 with urothelial cancer.

A single count supports this clone. The chain has TRBV30 and TRBJ2-7; no clear D gene. CDR1 and CDR2 (germline): GTSNPN, SVGIG (reference sequence). The CDR3 length is 11 residues. The V end was cut by 4 bases, the J end by 2 bases, with 6 bases between. CDR3 nucleotide sequence: TGTGCCTGGAACATCGCCTACGAGCAGTACTTC. Residues: CAWNIAYEQYF. The full variable domain, rest sourced from reference TRBV30 and TRBJ2-7, is SQTIHQWPATLVQPVGSPLSLECTVEGTSNPNLYWYRQAAGRGLQLLFYSVGIGQISSEVPQNLSASRPQDRQFILSSKKLLLSDSGFYLCAWNIAYEQYFGPGTRLTVT.

The CDR3 here is CSVVRLAAGGSQETQYF. CDR3 DNA: TGCAGCGTTGTGAGGTTGGCAGCGGGGGGTTCCCAAGAGACCCAGTACTTC. The chain uses TRBV29-1 and TRBJ2-5; TRBD2 matches 9 bases. V shed 4 bases, J shed 1 base, and the junction held 13 bases outside the gene matches. Germline assignment: CDR1 SQVTM and CDR2 ANQGSEA. This CDR3 comprises 17 residues.

The CDR3: CASSQEDFSSGNTIYF. The CDR3 region has the DNA TGCGCCAGCAGCCAGGAGGACTTTTCCTCTGGAAACACCATATATTTT. This sequence joins TRBV4-1 and TRBJ1-3; D gene unclear. CDR1 and CDR2 (germline): MGHRA, YSYEKL. The CDR3 is 16 residues long. Trimming left V 3 bases short and J 0 bases short, with 12 bases between.

The V gene is TRBV7-9, the J gene TRBJ1-4, with D unclear. Per germline, CDR1 SEHNR and CDR2 FQNEAQ (reference sequence). Trimming left V 1 base short and J 4 bases short, with 10 bases between. CDR3 length equals 15 residues. Written as DNA, the CDR3 is TGTGCCAGCAGCTTAGACCCTGGCTTTAATGAAAAACTGTTTTTT. Amino acids: CASSLDPGFNEKLFF.

The chain combines TRBV5-1 with TRBJ2-7, with 7 bases fitting TRBD1. The junction had 12 bases not matched to a gene; V was cut back by 4 bases and J by 5 bases. The CDR3 has 15 amino acids. From germline, CDR1 is SGHRS and CDR2 YFSETQ. In nucleotides, the CDR3 is TGCGCCAGCAGCCTTCGACAGGGCTTATCCGACGAGCAGTACTTC. It translates to CASSLRQGLSDEQYF.

This chain uses TRBV19 with TRBJ2-7; TRBD2 agrees at 12 bases. The CDR3 has 13 amino acids. Per the germline V gene, CDR1 is LNHDA and CDR2 is SQIVND (reference sequence). Trimming cost V 5 bases and J 9 bases; bases outside gene matches: 5. The CDR3 nucleotides are TGTGCCAGTAGTGGACTAGCGGGATCGGGGCAGTACTTC. It yields the protein CASSGLAGSGQYF.

The CDR3 reads CASASQGRSTEQYF. DNA of the CDR3: TGTGCCAGCGCCTCCCAGGGCAGATCCACCGAGCAGTACTTC. V and J are TRBV5-4 and TRBJ2-7; TRBD1 is a possible D gene (5 bases). Trimming took 7 bases from V and 6 from J, leaving 20 bases between them. Germline CDR1 reads SGHNT; CDR2 reads YYREEE (reference sequence). This CDR3 is 14 amino acids long.

This chain joins TRBV28 and TRBJ1-1; D is uncertain. The germline gives CDR1 MDHEN, CDR2 SYDVKM. CDR3 length: 11 residues. Trimming left V 2 bases short and J 11 bases short, with 9 bases between. CDR3 amino acids: CASSLRLRAFF. Written as DNA, the CDR3 is TGTGCCAGCAGTTTACGACTCCGGGCTTTCTTT.

V gene TRBV10-3 combines with J gene TRBJ1-2; tentatively, D is TRBD1 (5 bases). Germline V gene lookup returns CDR1 ENHRY and CDR2 SYGVKD. The CDR3 loop spans 13 amino acids. V lost 2 bases to trimming and J lost 5 bases, with 9 bases between them. The CDR3 region has the DNA TGTGCCATCAGTGAGGGGACTTCGTATGGCTACACCTTC. Amino acid sequence: CAISEGTSYGYTF.

This clone was seen once. The J gene is TRBJ1-3, the V gene TRBV7-9; TRBD1 matches 7 bases. V was clipped by 5 bases and J by 3 bases; unmatched bases: 16. The CDR3 consists of 18 residues. Germline V lookup: CDR1 SEHNR, CDR2 FQNEAQ (reference sequence). CDR3 sequence: CASSPSGGGALSGNTIYF. CDR3 sequence (DNA): TGTGCCAGCAGCCCGTCGGGAGGGGGCGCGTTGAGTGGAAACACCATATATTTT. Supplemented by reference TRBV7-9 and TRBJ1-3, the full variable domain reads DTGVSQNPRHKITKRGQNVTFRCDPISEHNRLYWYRQTLGQGPEFLTYFQNEAQLEKSRLLSDRFSAERPKGSFSTLEIQRTEQGDSAMYLCASSPSGGGALSGNTIYFGEGSWLTVV.

V is TRBV6-1 and J is TRBJ2-3, with TRBD1 matching over 8 bases. V trimming: 1 base; J trimming: 0 bases; junction bases outside the gene matches: 3. Germline CDR1 is MNHNS and CDR2 is SASEGT. This CDR3 is 16 amino acids long. The CDR3 nucleotides are TGTGCCAGCAGTGAAGGGTCAGGGGGCAGCACAGATACGCAGTATTTT. As protein: CASSEGSGGSTDTQYF.

J is TRBJ1-6 and V is TRBV5-1; D remains unclear. Trimming took 4 bases from V and 3 from J, leaving 14 bases between them. This CDR3 spans 16 amino acids. CDR1 is SGHRS and CDR2 is YFSETQ in the germline V gene. CDR3 residues: CASSREGWGYNSPLHF. The CDR3 DNA sequence: TGCGCCAGCAGCCGGGAGGGCTGGGGCTATAATTCACCCCTCCACTTT.

The chain has TRBV6-1 and TRBJ2-3, with 10 bases fitting TRBD2. Germline CDR1 is MNHNS and CDR2 is SASEGT. Losses at the gene ends were 2 bases for V and 7 bases for J; bases not matched to a gene: 9. This CDR3 is built from 16 residues. In DNA form, the CDR3 reads TGTGCCAGCAGTGAATTCGGGTTAGCGGGGGGATATACGCAGTATTTT. Encoded protein: CASSEFGLAGGYTQYF.

The CDR3 DNA is TGTGCCAGCAGCTCTACTAGCGGGGGGCTCTACGAGCAGTACTTC. This sequence encodes CASSSTSGGLYEQYF. This sequence joins TRBV11-2 and TRBJ2-7; 12 bases map to TRBD2. Germline trimming cut 4 bases from V and 3 bases from J; bases unmatched to any gene: 4. Germline lookup yields CDR1 SGHAT and CDR2 FQNNGV. The CDR3 runs 15 residues. The full variable domain, completed using reference TRBV11-2 and TRBJ2-7, is EAGVAQSPRYKIIEKRQSVAFWCNPISGHATLYWYQQILGQGPKLLIQFQNNGVVDDSQLPKDRFSAERLKGVDSTLKIQPAKLEDSAVYLCASSSTSGGLYEQYFGPGTRLTVT.

V usage is TRBV28 and J usage is TRBJ2-3; D is perhaps TRBD2 (7 bases). From germline, CDR1 is MDHEN and CDR2 SYDVKM. Deletions cut 1 base from V and 9 bases from J, with 23 bases between. The length of the CDR3 is 17 residues. The CDR3 sequence: CASSLFLAGASGMTQYF. The DNA of the CDR3 is TGTGCCAGCAGTTTATTTTTGGCGGGGGCCAGCGGGATGACGCAGTATTTT.

The chain uses TRBV11-1 and TRBJ1-1; D is ambiguous. Per the germline V gene, CDR1 is SGHAT and CDR2 is FQDESV (reference sequence). The CDR3 extends over 12 amino acids. Between the trimmed V and J ends, which lost 8 bases and 4 bases, there was a span of 11 bases. The CDR3 protein is CASLREGTEAFF. For the CDR3, the DNA is TGTGCCAGCCTGAGGGAGGGCACTGAAGCTTTCTTT. Looking up the rest from reference TRBV11-1 and TRBJ1-1 gives the full variable domain: EAEVAQSPRYKITEKSQAVAFWCDPISGHATLYWYRQILGQGPELLVQFQDESVVDDSQLPKDRFSAERLKGVDSTLKIQPAELGDSAMYLCASLREGTEAFFGQGTRLTVV.

The J gene is TRBJ2-5, the V gene TRBV11-2; 7 bases map to TRBD1. V lost 2 bases and J lost 2; bases outside the gene matches: 5. The CDR3 runs to 15 residues. From germline, CDR1 is SGHAT and CDR2 FQNNGV. The CDR3 DNA reads as TGTGCCAGCAGCTTACAACCAGGGGGACAAGAGACCCAGTACTTC. Translating gives CASSLQPGGQETQYF.

The chain recombines TRBV6-6 with TRBJ2-5, with D possibly being TRBD2 (6 bases). The V end lost 0 bases, the J end lost 6 bases, and 17 bases lay between the germline ends. Germline V lookup: CDR1 MNHNY, CDR2 SVGAGI (reference sequence). This CDR3 contains 16 residues. DNA for the CDR3: TGTGCCAGCAGTTACTCGATGGGACTGGGGGGAAAGACCCAGTACTTC. Its protein product is CASSYSMGLGGKTQYF.

The rearrangement links TRBV15 to TRBJ2-5; tentative D call: TRBD2 (7 bases). The length of the CDR3 is 16 residues. Per the germline V gene, CDR1 is LNHNV and CDR2 is YYDKDF (reference sequence). The V gene lost 4 bases and the J gene lost 5 bases, with 20 bases spanning the gap. The CDR3 coding sequence is TGTGCCACCAGCACCCAGGGGAGGGGTCCTGGCGAGACCCAGTACTTC. This sequence encodes CATSTQGRGPGETQYF.

V usage is TRBV2 and J usage is TRBJ2-7; 9 nucleotides agree with TRBD1. V trimming: 8 bases; J trimming: 2 bases; junction bases outside the gene matches: 7. Per the germline V gene, CDR1 is SNHLY and CDR2 is FYNNEI. The CDR3 has 14 residues. In DNA, the CDR3 is TGTGCCAGCGAAGGGACAGGGCCTACCTACGAGCAGTACTTC. Translating gives CASEGTGPTYEQYF. Together with reference TRBV2 and TRBJ2-7, the CDR3 gives the full variable domain: EPEVTQTPSHQVTQMGQEVILRCVPISNHLYFYWYRQILGQKVEFLVSFYNNEISEKSEIFDDQFSVERPDGSNFTLKIRSTKLEDSAMYFCASEGTGPTYEQYFGPGTRLTVT.

This sequence joins TRBV27 and TRBJ1-3; D possibly corresponds to TRBD1 (5 bases). This CDR3 region has 14 residues. Per germline, CDR1 MNHEY and CDR2 SMNVEV (reference sequence). The germline V and J ends were trimmed by 6 bases and 2 bases, with 11 bases remaining between them. The CDR3 bases are TGTGCCAGCAGGCCACAGGAGACTGGAAACACCATATATTTT. It translates to CASRPQETGNTIYF.

The chain is built from TRBV28 and TRBJ1-2, with D unresolved. The germline gives CDR1 MDHEN, CDR2 SYDVKM. The CDR3 contains 11 residues. V was pared by 8 bases and J by 5 bases, with 9 bases between. The CDR3 DNA follows: TGTGCCAGCTCGGGGAGGTATGGCTACACCTTC. Translated, it gives CASSGRYGYTF.

V gene TRBV2 combines with J gene TRBJ1-4; a possible D gene is TRBD1 (5 bases). The CDR3 has 12 residues. Germline CDR1 SNHLY, CDR2 FYNNEI. With 7 bases removed from V and 5 bases from J, the gap between germline ends came to 8 bases. As DNA, the CDR3 is TGTGCCAGCACCAGACAGAATGAAAAACTGTTTTTT. Translated: CASTRQNEKLFF.

The chain has TRBV6-5 and TRBJ1-6; 8 bases fit TRBD1. V trimming: 6 bases; J trimming: 10 bases; junction bases outside the gene matches: 8. Germline V CDR1 and CDR2: MNHEY, SVGAGI. This CDR3 comprises 14 residues. Here the CDR3 reads CASRYPDRVSPLHF. CDR3 bases: TGTGCCAGCAGATACCCGGACAGGGTATCACCCCTCCACTTT.

This clone showed up just once. The rearrangement joins TRBV15 to TRBJ1-1; 8 bases line up with TRBD1. V lost 5 bases, J lost 4 bases, and 6 bases stayed unmatched. The germline CDR1 and CDR2 sequences are LNHNV and YYDKDF (reference sequence). There are 14 residues in the CDR3. CDR3 residues: CATSATGVGTEAFF. In nucleotides, the CDR3 is TGTGCCACCAGCGCGACAGGGGTTGGCACTGAAGCTTTCTTT.